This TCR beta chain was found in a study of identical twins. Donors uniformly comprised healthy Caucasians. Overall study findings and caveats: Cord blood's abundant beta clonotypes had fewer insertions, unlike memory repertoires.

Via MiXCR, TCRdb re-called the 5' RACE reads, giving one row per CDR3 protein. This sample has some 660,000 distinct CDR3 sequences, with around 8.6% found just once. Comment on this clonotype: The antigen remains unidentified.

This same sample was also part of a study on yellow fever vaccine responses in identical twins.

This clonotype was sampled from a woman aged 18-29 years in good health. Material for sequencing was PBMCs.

The DNA of the CDR3 is TGCGCCAGCAGCCAAGGGGCTATGAACACTGAAGCTTTCTTT. The encoded protein is CASSQGAMNTEAFF. V and J are TRBV4-3 and TRBJ1-1; D remains ambiguous. The CDR3 is made up of 14 amino acids. The V gene lost 1 base and the J gene lost 0 bases, with 6 bases spanning the gap. The germline CDR1 and CDR2 sequences are LGHNA and YSLEER.